The 5 T cell receptor beta chains below come from one sample, sequenced in a study of glioma-infiltrating T cells. Using RNA template, CDR3s of TCR alpha and beta were amplified with iRepertoire arm-PCR. TCRdb used MiXCR to reprocess the multiplex PCR reads, holding one entry per CDR3 protein. The sample carries around 350,000 distinct CDR3 sequences, around 45% recorded once. The sequenced sample was glioma tissue, nonneoplastic brain tissue, or PBMCs (not recorded which). These receptors all stem from a human donor with low-grade glioma or glioblastoma, undergoing nonglioma brain surgery, or in good health (not recorded which).

V is TRBV27 and J is TRBJ2-1, with 8 bases identical to TRBD2. The CDR3 consists of 18 residues. The V segment lost 2 bases and the J segment 6 bases; nucleotides outside the gene matches: 15. Germline V lookup: CDR1 MNHEY, CDR2 SMNVEV (reference sequence). The CDR3 sequence: CASSLRGLGLATFNEQFF. CDR3 nucleotides: TGTGCCAGCAGTTTAAGGGGACTTGGACTAGCTACGTTCAATGAGCAGTTCTTC.

This chain joins TRBV7-2 and TRBJ1-2; no firm D call. V shed 1 base and J shed 8 bases, with 14 bases lying between them. Germline V gene lookup returns CDR1 SGHTA and CDR2 FQGNSA. CDR3 length: 14 residues. CDR3 protein: CASSLGRGLKGYTF. DNA for the CDR3: TGTGCCAGCAGCTTAGGTCGGGGTCTGAAGGGCTACACCTTC.

CDR3 in amino acids: CASSFPLIRQGNFHEQYF. CDR3 bases: TGTGCCAGCAGTTTCCCCCTAATCCGACAGGGCAATTTCCACGAGCAGTACTTC. The chain joins TRBV6-2 or TRBV6-3 to TRBJ2-7, with 7 bases that match TRBD1. Germline lookup yields CDR1 MNHEY and CDR2 SVGEGT. The junction had 20 bases not matched to a gene; V was cut back by 4 bases and J by 5 bases. The CDR3 is 18 residues long.

This rearrangement joins TRBV4-2 to TRBJ1-5, with TRBD1 identical over 7 bases. The J segment lost 3 bases and the V segment lost 3 bases, leaving 8 bases of the junction unmatched. CDR3 length equals 16 residues. CDR1 is LGHNA and CDR2 is YNFKEQ in the germline V gene. CDR3: CASSQAGGQDNQPQHF. CDR3 bases: TGTGCCAGCAGCCAGGCGGGCGGACAGGACAATCAGCCCCAGCATTTT.

On this clonotype itself: An end of the junction differs from the germline gene, which may be a read error. This chain connects TRBV6-5 to TRBJ2-2, with D perhaps TRBD2 (6 bases). Germline V gene lookup returns CDR1 MNHEY and CDR2 SVGAGI. The CDR3 has 16 residues. CDR3 sequence (DNA): TGTGCCAGCAGTTACGCGGGACTCGCGAGCACCGGGGAGCTGCTTTTT. Translating it yields CASSYAGLASTGELLF.